A selection of T cell receptor beta chains follows, all from one sample in a study of CD4 T cells in relation to SARS-CoV-2 and coronaviruses. TCRdb's copy holds only in-frame clones and misses some; the assay was immunoSEQ multiplex PCR. The top ten clones hold over 1.5% of a sample with 60,000 to 80,000 clones, 87% of them seen once. The sample comprised memory CD4+ T cells from PBMCs. The receptors shown here come from a human donor in good health. CDR3s include the opening cysteine and the closing phenylalanine or tryptophan. A D gene is named only where the DNA matches it firmly. Some rows mark clone size as missing; the rest say once, few, many or name a class of expanded clone.

clone size: NA
CDR3 length: 11
V gene: TRBV2
D gene: NA
J gene: TRBJ2-1
CDR3 DNA: TGTGCCAGCAGGGACGGCCTCCCGCAGTTCTTC
CDR3 protein: CASRDGLPQFF

clone size: NA
CDR3 length: 14
V gene: TRBV10-3
D gene: TRBD1
J gene: TRBJ2-7
CDR3 DNA: TGTGCCATCAGTGATTCGGGACAGACCTACGAGCAGTACTTC
CDR3 protein: CAISDSGQTYEQYF

clone size: NA
CDR3 length: 15
V gene: TRBV21-1
D gene: NA
J gene: TRBJ1-1
CDR3 DNA: TGTGCCAGCAGCCCCGTAGGGGGCGAGGACACTGAAGCTTTCTTT
CDR3 protein: CASSPVGGEDTEAFF

clone size: NA
CDR3 length: 14
V gene: TRBV1
D gene: NA
J gene: TRBJ2-3
CDR3 DNA: TGCACCGACTGCCGGACGGGTCGTAGGGATACGCAGTATTTT
CDR3 protein: CTDCRTGRRDTQYF

clone size: NA
CDR3 length: 13
V gene: TRBV6-5
D gene: NA
J gene: TRBJ2-5
CDR3 DNA: TGTGCCAGCAGCCTAGTGGTACAAGAGACCCAGTACTTC
CDR3 protein: CASSLVVQETQYF

clone size: NA
CDR3 length: 14
V gene: TRBV5-1
D gene: NA
J gene: TRBJ1-1
CDR3 DNA: TGCGCCAGCAGCTTTATAGGACGCAACACTGAAGCTTTCTTT
CDR3 protein: CASSFIGRNTEAFF

clone size: few
CDR3 length: 14
V gene: TRBV3-1/TRBV3-2
D gene: NA
J gene: TRBJ2-7
CDR3 DNA: TGTGCCAGCAGCCGCAGTTGGACTACCTACGAGCAGTACTTC
CDR3 protein: CASSRSWTTYEQYF

clone size: NA
CDR3 length: 17
V gene: TRBV6-2/TRBV6-3
D gene: NA
J gene: TRBJ1-5
CDR3 DNA: TGTGCCAGCAGTTACCTCGAGACATTTCGGGGCAATCAGCCCCAGCATTTT
CDR3 protein: CASSYLETFRGNQPQHF

clone size: NA
CDR3 length: 15
V gene: TRBV19
D gene: NA
J gene: TRBJ1-5
CDR3 DNA: TGTGCCAGTAGTATGGTGTGGCAGAGCAATCAGCCCCAGCATTTT
CDR3 protein: CASSMVWQSNQPQHF

clone size: NA
CDR3 length: 13
V gene: TRBV29-1
D gene: NA
J gene: TRBJ2-7
CDR3 DNA: TGCAGCGTGCGACAGGGCGGGGGCTCAGAGCAGTACTTC
CDR3 protein: CSVRQGGGSEQYF

clone size: NA
CDR3 length: 13
V gene: TRBV6-6
D gene: NA
J gene: TRBJ2-3
CDR3 DNA: TGTGCCAGCAGTACCGTCTCCACAGATACGCAGTATTTT
CDR3 protein: CASSTVSTDTQYF

clone size: NA
CDR3 length: 15
V gene: TRBV9
D gene: NA
J gene: TRBJ2-2
CDR3 DNA: TGTGCCAGCAGCGCGAGGGGGGAGTACCCCGGGGAGCTGTTTTTT
CDR3 protein: CASSARGEYPGELFF

clone size: NA
CDR3 length: 16
V gene: TRBV7-9
D gene: NA
J gene: TRBJ2-3
CDR3 DNA: TGTGCCAGCAGCCCGCTGGGTTCTCGGAGCACAGATACGCAGTATTTT
CDR3 protein: CASSPLGSRSTDTQYF

clone size: NA
CDR3 length: 15
V gene: TRBV9
D gene: NA
J gene: TRBJ2-3
CDR3 DNA: TGTGCCAGCAGCGTAGCTGAGGATAGCACAGATACGCAGTATTTT
CDR3 protein: CASSVAEDSTDTQYF

clone size: NA
CDR3 length: 10
V gene: TRBV20-1
D gene: NA
J gene: TRBJ2-1
CDR3 DNA: TGCAGTGGACGTAGCGATGAGCAGTTCTTC
CDR3 protein: CSGRSDEQFF

clone size: NA
CDR3 length: 13
V gene: TRBV14
D gene: NA
J gene: TRBJ2-1
CDR3 DNA: TGTGCCAGCAGCCAGTTAAGGACGGGTGAGCAGTTCTTC
CDR3 protein: CASSQLRTGEQFF

clone size: NA
CDR3 length: 13
V gene: TRBV12-3/TRBV12-4
D gene: NA
J gene: TRBJ2-5
CDR3 DNA: TGTGCCAGCAGTTTCCGACAGGAAGAGACCCAGTACTTC
CDR3 protein: CASSFRQEETQYF

clone size: once
CDR3 length: 17
V gene: TRBV30
D gene: NA
J gene: TRBJ2-3
CDR3 DNA: TGTGCCTGGAGTCCGAAGTCGGGGACGGGGAGCACAGATACGCAGTATTTT
CDR3 protein: CAWSPKSGTGSTDTQYF

clone size: NA
CDR3 length: 13
V gene: TRBV6-1
D gene: NA
J gene: TRBJ1-6
CDR3 DNA: TGTGCCAGCAGTGAAGGGGGTTCGCCACCCCTCCACTTT
CDR3 protein: CASSEGGSPPLHF

clone size: NA
CDR3 length: 15
V gene: TRBV13
D gene: TRBD1
J gene: TRBJ1-2
CDR3 DNA: TGTGCCAGCACGAGAACGGACAGGCCAAACTATGGCTACACCTTC
CDR3 protein: CASTRTDRPNYGYTF

clone size: medium-sized
CDR3 length: 13
V gene: TRBV7-2
D gene: NA
J gene: TRBJ1-5
CDR3 DNA: TGTGCCAGCAGCCCCGCCACTATTGAGCCCCAGCATTTT
CDR3 protein: CASSPATIEPQHF

clone size: NA
CDR3 length: 15
V gene: TRBV1
D gene: NA
J gene: TRBJ2-1
CDR3 DNA: TGCACCAGCAGCCACCGGGACAGCCCGGCTCGTGAGCAGTTCTTC
CDR3 protein: CTSSHRDSPAREQFF

clone size: NA
CDR3 length: 15
V gene: TRBV12-5
D gene: NA
J gene: TRBJ1-5
CDR3 DNA: TGTGCTAGTGGTTTCACCAGGGGTTTCAATCAGCCCCAGCATTTT
CDR3 protein: CASGFTRGFNQPQHF

clone size: NA
CDR3 length: 17
V gene: TRBV9
D gene: TRBD2
J gene: TRBJ2-1
CDR3 DNA: TGTGCCAGCAGCTCCACTAGCGGGGGGGCCGCCTACAATGAGCAGTTCTTC
CDR3 protein: CASSSTSGGAAYNEQFF

clone size: NA
CDR3 length: 13
V gene: TRBV11-2
D gene: NA
J gene: TRBJ1-5
CDR3 DNA: TGTGCCAGCAGCCCTGACACCAATCAGCCCCAGCATTTT
CDR3 protein: CASSPDTNQPQHF

clone size: NA
CDR3 length: 14
V gene: TRBV6-5
D gene: NA
J gene: TRBJ1-1
CDR3 DNA: TGTGCCAGCAGTTACGGGAGGGTGGGCACTGAAGCTTTCTTT
CDR3 protein: CASSYGRVGTEAFF

clone size: few
CDR3 length: 13
V gene: TRBV5-1
D gene: TRBD1
J gene: TRBJ2-4
CDR3 DNA: TGCGCCAGCAGCCCTAGACAGGGAAACATTCAGTACTTC
CDR3 protein: CASSPRQGNIQYF

clone size: NA
CDR3 length: 13
V gene: TRBV2
D gene: NA
J gene: TRBJ2-3
CDR3 DNA: TGTGCCAGCAGGGGGGGGCCCACAGATACGCAGTATTTT
CDR3 protein: CASRGGPTDTQYF

clone size: NA
CDR3 length: 14
V gene: TRBV7-3
D gene: TRBD2
J gene: TRBJ2-7
CDR3 DNA: TGTGCCAGCAGCTTTACTAGCGGGGGGCCCCCATCGAACTTC
CDR3 protein: CASSFTSGGPPSNF

clone size: NA
CDR3 length: 13
V gene: TRBV2
D gene: NA
J gene: TRBJ1-6
CDR3 DNA: TGTGCCAGCAGTGACGACCATAATTCACCCCTCCACTTT
CDR3 protein: CASSDDHNSPLHF

clone size: NA
CDR3 length: 17
V gene: TRBV19
D gene: NA
J gene: TRBJ1-1
CDR3 DNA: TGTGCCAGTAGTCAAAAGGGGGACGGCCGCCCGAACACTGAAGCTTTCTTT
CDR3 protein: CASSQKGDGRPNTEAFF

clone size: NA
CDR3 length: 13
V gene: TRBV6-5
D gene: NA
J gene: TRBJ1-2
CDR3 DNA: TGTGCCAGCAGTTTAGGGGTGGCCTATGGCTACACCTTC
CDR3 protein: CASSLGVAYGYTF